This entry is about one T cell receptor (beta chain). Making use of molecular barcodes, quantitative 5'-RACE generated TCR beta libraries. TCRdb independently ran MiXCR on the 5' RACE reads; one entry per CDR3 protein. Of around 300,000 distinct CDR3 sequences in the sample, under 15% were seen once. This entry comes from a study of CD8 T cells in ankylosing spondylitis. CDR1 and CDR2 (germline): SGHRS, YFSETQ. The germline V and J ends were trimmed by 2 bases and 11 bases, with 19 bases remaining between them. This CDR3 has 14 residues. The clonotype comes from a male donor with ankylosing spondylitis or in good health (not recorded which). Sequences were obtained from blood, either unsorted or a sorted T cell fraction (not recorded which). The V gene is TRBV5-1, the J gene TRBJ1-1, with D uncertain. CDR3 sequence: CASSFSSPELEAFF. The CDR3 DNA reads TGCGCCAGCAGCTTCTCTAGTCCAGAACTAGAGGCTTTCTTT.